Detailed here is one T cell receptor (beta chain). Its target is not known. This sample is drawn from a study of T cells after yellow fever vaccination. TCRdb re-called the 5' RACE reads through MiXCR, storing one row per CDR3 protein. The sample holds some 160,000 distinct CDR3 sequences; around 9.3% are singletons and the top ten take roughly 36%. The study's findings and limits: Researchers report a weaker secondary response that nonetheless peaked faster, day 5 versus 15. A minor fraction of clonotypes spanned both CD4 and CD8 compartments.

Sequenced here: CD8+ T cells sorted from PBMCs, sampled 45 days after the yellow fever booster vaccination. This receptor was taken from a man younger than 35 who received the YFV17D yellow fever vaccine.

CDR3 residues: CASSQRNLNEQFF. Here the CDR3 DNA reads TGCGCCAGCAGCCAACGGAATTTGAATGAGCAGTTCTTC. The chain uses TRBV4-3 and TRBJ2-1; D gene ambiguous. The V end was cut by 2 bases, the J end by 7 bases, with 9 bases between. Germline CDR1 is LGHNA and CDR2 is YSLEER. The length of the CDR3 is 13 residues.